This TCR beta chain was captured by sequencing in a study of a mutant IDH1 vaccine in newly diagnosed glioma. Study-level background: A 62.5% male, 37.5% female split and a mean age of around 41 years characterized treated patients. Antecedent treatment encompassed radiotherapy, temozolomide, or their combination; the majority received both.

Time point reported: week 11, during vaccination. Vaccination used 300 ug of mutant IDH1 20-mer peptide per dose, with topical imiquimod. Donors had new IDH1-mutant astrocytomas of WHO grade 3 or 4 (ATRX-lost). This clone was observed once. Its matching antigen is unknown. CDR3 length: 16 residues. Germline assignment: CDR1 MGHDK and CDR2 SYGVNS. Trimming at V came to 5 bases and at J to 7 bases, leaving 7 bases not matched to a gene. Repertoires were generated with immunoSEQ multiplex PCR, while TCRdb's copy carries only in-frame clones and drops some. This sample has about 52,000 clones; roughly 91% occur once, and the top ten carry under 2.5%.

Sequencing was performed on PBMCs, taken from a glioma patient whose treatment included an IDH1 peptide vaccine. The TCR sequence derives from a man in his fifties with glioma. This chain links TRBV25-1 with TRBJ1-6; 11 bases are shared with TRBD1. As DNA, the CDR3 is TGTGCCAGCAGTTTAGGGACAGGGGGAGCGAATTCACCCCTCCACTTT. It yields the protein CASSLGTGGANSPLHF.